This T cell receptor (beta chain) was found in a study of T-cell memory formation after mild COVID-19. Via MiXCR, TCRdb re-called the 5' RACE reads, giving one row per CDR3 protein. The table has fewer than 600,000 distinct CDR3 sequences, 20% to 25% seen once. In the case of this clonotype: The target antigen is unknown.

Study findings and constraints: Day 15 to 85 contracting clones showed balanced CD4/CD8; later expanders leaned CD4+. Pre-infection memory harbored some responding clones, suggesting cross-reactive memory joined. For contracting clones, CD4+ ones sat mainly in CM and EM, CD8+ in EMRA. Second-wave clones that peaked on day 37 lacked confirmed SARS-CoV-2 specificity.

The TCR comes from an adult woman who had mild COVID-19 (a few samples of this study predate the infection). Cell type and time point are not known. Sequencing was carried out using PBMCs or a T cell subset sorted from them (not recorded which).

DNA of the CDR3: TGTGCCAGCAGCCTCTTCGGAGGGGGATACTATGGCTACACCTTC. It is translated as CASSLFGGGYYGYTF. The chain uses TRBV5-8 and TRBJ1-2, with D maybe TRBD1 (6 bases). The CDR3 extends over 15 amino acids. Germline lookup yields CDR1 SGHTS and CDR2 YDEGEE. V was cut by 4 bases and J by 3 bases, with 16 bases left in between.